This passage covers 12 T cell receptor beta chains from one sample sequenced in a study of neurological immune-mediated disorders. TCRdb recomputed calls from the 5' RACE reads with MiXCR, one row per CDR3 protein. In the table there are about 35,000 distinct CDR3 sequences, approximately 4.2% of which are singletons. Sequenced sample: PBMCs. The receptors stem from a man aged 25-45 years with multiple sclerosis.

This clonotype has ten or more counts. This sequence joins TRBV20-1 and TRBJ1-4, with TRBD1 identical over 11 bases. Germline trimming cut 3 bases from V and 8 bases from J; bases unmatched to any gene: 14. Looked up from germline, CDR1 is DFQATT and CDR2 is SNEGSKA (reference sequence). The CDR3 covers 17 residues. CDR3 in DNA: TGCAGTGCTAGTAGAGCGGACAGGGGGCTGAGGGACGAAAAACTGTTTTTT. Its translation is CSASRADRGLRDEKLFF.

With respect to this clonotype: The conserved closing phenylalanine or tryptophan is absent in this CDR3, likely reflecting a read error. The rearrangement joins TRBV3-1 to TRBJ1-6; D not certain. CDR3 length equals 13 residues. Germline-derived CDR1 and CDR2 are LGHDT and YNNKEL (reference sequence). V shed 7 bases and J shed 9 bases, with 13 bases lying between them. Here the CDR3 DNA reads TGTGCCAGCACCCTATCAAGCGCTTCACCCCTCCACGTT. The encoded protein is CASTLSSASPLHV.

This clonotype was detected many times. J is TRBJ2-5 and V is TRBV10-1; no clear D. Germline V gene lookup returns CDR1 WNHNN and CDR2 SYGVQD (reference sequence). CDR3 length: 12 residues. V gave up 4 bases and J gave up 4 bases, with 7 bases separating them. CDR3 sequence (DNA): TGCGCCAGCAGTGCAAATCGAGAGACCCAGTACTTC. Its protein product is CASSANRETQYF.

This clonotype has ten or more counts. CDR3 sequence reads: CASRGTGNGYTF. The CDR3 DNA is TGTGCCAGCAGGGGAACAGGGAATGGCTACACCTTC. This chain joins TRBV27 and TRBJ1-2, with a tentative D call TRBD1 (6 bases). The length of the CDR3 is 12 residues. The V gene's germline CDR1 is MNHEY and CDR2 SMNVEV (reference sequence). V was shortened by 6 bases and J by 6 bases, with 11 bases between the two germline ends.

Only a few counts were recorded for this clonotype. This chain uses TRBV9 with TRBJ2-7, with 7 bases aligning to TRBD1. Germline loops: CDR1 SGDLS, CDR2 YYNGEE. The CDR3 loop spans 15 amino acids. V lost 0 bases to trimming and J lost 2 bases; unmatched junction nucleotides: 5. Here the CDR3 DNA reads TGTGCCAGCAGCGTAGGGGGGACAGCTACCTACGAGCAGTACTTC. Translating gives CASSVGGTATYEQYF. The entire variable domain, with the rest obtained from reference TRBV9 and TRBJ2-7, is as follows: DSGVTQTPKHLITATGQRVTLRCSPRSGDLSVYWYQQSLDQGLQFLIQYYNGEERAKGNILERFSAQQFPDLHSELNLSSLELGDSALYFCASSVGGTATYEQYFGPGTRLTVT.

This clonotype was detected ten times or more. The chain employs TRBV5-1 and TRBJ2-7; 8 positions agree with TRBD1. Trimming cost V 4 bases and J 0 bases; bases outside gene matches: 15. Germline CDR1 is SGHRS and CDR2 is YFSETQ. The CDR3 is 18 residues long. The CDR3 loop is CASSPTGTGSVGSYEQYF. The DNA for the CDR3 is TGCGCCAGCAGCCCCACCGGGACAGGATCCGTGGGCTCCTACGAGCAGTACTTC.

This clonotype has more than one count but fewer than ten. The V call is TRBV5-6, the J call TRBJ1-1, with a tentative D call TRBD1 (5 bases). CDR3 length: 14 amino acids. Trimming left V 4 bases short and J 3 bases short, with 13 bases between. The germline V gene encodes CDR1 SGHDT and CDR2 YYEEEE. CDR3 bases: TGTGCCAGCAGCCTGGGGGGATCCCACACTGAAGCTTTCTTT. Protein product: CASSLGGSHTEAFF.

This clonotype was observed at least ten times. This chain uses TRBV7-2 with TRBJ2-1; 7 bases align to TRBD2. CDR1 SGHTA and CDR2 FQGNSA come from the germline V gene. V trimming: 5 bases; J trimming: 1 base; junction bases outside the gene matches: 8. CDR3 length: 16 amino acids. CDR3 nucleotides: TGTGCCAGCAGCCTCCAAAGCGGGGCATCCTACAATGAGCAGTTCTTC. Translating gives CASSLQSGASYNEQFF.

This clonotype came up many times. This chain links TRBV18 with TRBJ2-3; D might be TRBD1 or TRBD2, each matching 6 bases. In germline, CDR1 is KGHSH, CDR2 LQKENI. CDR3 length: 16 amino acids. The V end was cut by 3 bases, the J end by 3 bases, with 16 bases between. CDR3 nucleotide sequence: TGTGCCAGCTCACCTCCCGGGGGCCTGGGAACAGATACGCAGTATTTT. This gives the protein CASSPPGGLGTDTQYF.

This clonotype was observed many times. The chain couples TRBV20-1 to TRBJ2-1, with D unresolved. Germline-derived CDR1 and CDR2 are DFQATT and SNEGSKA (reference sequence). This CDR3 has 12 amino acids. The germline V and J ends were trimmed by 2 bases and 8 bases, with 10 bases remaining between them. CDR3 amino acids: CSARTVEYEQFF. The CDR3 DNA reads as TGCAGTGCTAGAACGGTAGAATATGAGCAGTTCTTC.

This clonotype appeared many times. The rearrangement joins TRBV20-1 to TRBJ1-1; D perhaps matches TRBD1 (5 bases). The V end lost 6 bases, the J end lost 5 bases, and 16 bases lay between the germline ends. Germline V gives CDR1 DFQATT, CDR2 SNEGSKA (reference sequence). CDR3 length: 13 residues. CDR3 in DNA: TGCAGTGCCCTCGGTCAGGGAAGGACTGAAGCTTTCTTT. This gives the protein CSALGQGRTEAFF.

This clonotype occurred many times. The rearrangement joins TRBV5-8 to TRBJ2-1, with 7 bases matching TRBD1. Trimming took 0 bases from V and 4 from J; bases not matched to a gene: 16. Germline CDR1 SGHTS, CDR2 YDEGEE. The length of the CDR3 is 19 residues. The CDR3, as DNA: TGTGCCAGCAGCTTGGTAGTAGGGGGCAAGGGGCCCACGTACAATGAGCAGTTCTTC. Protein product: CASSLVVGGKGPTYNEQFF. Full variable domain (outside the CDR3, taken from reference TRBV5-8 and TRBJ2-1): EAGVTQSPTHLIKTRGQQATLRCSPISGHTSVYWYQQALGLGLQFLLWYDEGEERNRGNFPPRFSGRQFPNYSSELNVNALELEDSALYLCASSLVVGGKGPTYNEQFFGPGTRLTVL.